This T cell receptor beta chain was profiled in a study of control samples from healthy donors and cancer patients. The method was immunoSEQ multiplex PCR; TCRdb's version includes in-frame clones alone and lacks a portion of them. This table holds over 100,000 clones, about 90% found once. CDR1 is SGHRS, CDR2 YFSETQ, per germline. This CDR3 has 16 residues. The ends were cut back, 4 bases at V and 2 bases at J, with 17 bases in the middle. The sequenced material came from blood. The V and J genes are TRBV5-1 and TRBJ2-3; the D is unclear. This TCR derives from a woman between 18 and 29 years old in good health. In DNA, the CDR3 is TGCGCCAGCAGCCAGACGACGTTCCCCCCCACAGATACGCAGTATTTT. It translates to CASSQTTFPPTDTQYF.